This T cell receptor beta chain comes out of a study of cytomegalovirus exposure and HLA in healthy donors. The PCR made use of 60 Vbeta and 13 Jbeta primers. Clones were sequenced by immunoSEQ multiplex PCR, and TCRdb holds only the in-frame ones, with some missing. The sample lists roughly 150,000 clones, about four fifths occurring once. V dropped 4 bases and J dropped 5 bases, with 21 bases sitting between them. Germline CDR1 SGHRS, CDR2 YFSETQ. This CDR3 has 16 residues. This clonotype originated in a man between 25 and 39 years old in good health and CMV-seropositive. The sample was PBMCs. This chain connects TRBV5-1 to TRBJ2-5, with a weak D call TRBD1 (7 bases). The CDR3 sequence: CASSQRRTGGLETQYF. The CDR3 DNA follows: TGCGCCAGCAGCCAGCGTCGGACAGGAGGGTTGGAGACCCAGTACTTC.